This passage covers 30 T cell receptor beta chains from one sample sequenced in a study of T cell responses to AZD1222 COVID-19 vaccine. The repertoire was sequenced with immunoSEQ multiplex PCR; TCRdb's copy has only in-frame clones and lacks some. The repertoire holds some 150,000 clones, with approximately 90% as singletons. The sequencing here drew on peripheral blood, taken on day 0 of AZD1222 vaccination. Receptors originate from an adult in good health.

The rearrangement links TRBV7-2 to TRBJ2-1; 8 positions agree with TRBD2. CDR1 is SGHTA and CDR2 is FQGNSA in the germline V gene. The CDR3 is 13 residues long. Trimming took 6 bases from V and 8 from J; bases not matched to a gene: 6. CDR3 DNA sequence: TGTGCCAGCAGGGATAGCGGGATATATGAGCAGTTCTTC. This codes for CASRDSGIYEQFF.

This chain uses TRBV28 with TRBJ2-2; D unresolved. The germline gives CDR1 MDHEN, CDR2 SYDVKM. There are 12 residues in the CDR3. Trimming removed 11 bases at V and 2 bases at J, with 9 bases between. The CDR3: CACGKNTGELFF. CDR3 in DNA: TGTGCCTGTGGGAAAAACACCGGGGAGCTGTTTTTT. Combining the CDR3 with reference TRBV28 and TRBJ2-2 gives the whole variable domain DVKVTQSSRYLVKRTGEKVFLECVQDMDHENMFWYRQDPGLGLRLIYFSYDVKMKEKGDIPEGYSVSREKKERFSLILESASTNQTSMYLCACGKNTGELFFGEGSRLTVL.

The rearrangement links TRBV6-5 to TRBJ2-2, with D possibly being TRBD1 or TRBD2 (5 bases each). Looked up from germline, CDR1 is MNHEY and CDR2 is SVGAGI. CDR3 length equals 12 residues. The V and J ends lost 2 bases and 11 bases respectively, with 9 bases between them. CDR3 coding DNA: TGTGCCAGCAGTTACGGGACGACCGAGCTGTTTTTT. This translates into CASSYGTTELFF.

In nucleotides, the CDR3 is TGTGCCAGCAGCTTTGTTGGCGGGGGGAACACTGAAGCTTTCTTT. It translates to CASSFVGGGNTEAFF. V is TRBV7-2 and J is TRBJ1-1, with D possibly being TRBD1 (5 bases). CDR3 length equals 15 residues. The germline V gene has CDR1 SGHTA and CDR2 FQGNSA. V lost 3 bases and J 1 base, leaving 12 bases between the germline ends.

V gene TRBV4-3 combines with J gene TRBJ2-7; TRBD1 is a possible D gene (6 bases). The V end was cut by 4 bases, the J end by 0 bases, with 10 bases between. Germline assignment: CDR1 LGHNA and CDR2 YSLEER. This CDR3 comprises 14 residues. This CDR3 is CASSLDSYSYEQYF. CDR3 nucleotide sequence: TGCGCCAGCAGCCTGGACAGTTACTCCTACGAGCAGTACTTC.

The rearrangement uses TRBV7-2 and TRBJ2-1; 9 nucleotides agree with TRBD1. V lost 5 bases, J lost 15 bases, and 5 bases stayed unmatched. From germline, CDR1 is SGHTA and CDR2 FQGNSA. This CDR3 contains 11 residues. The CDR3 nucleotides read TGTGCCAGCAGCCCCGGGACAGGGAGGTTCTTC. Its protein product is CASSPGTGRFF.

CDR3: CASSAGRTEAFF. The CDR3 nucleotides read TGTGCCAGCAGCGCAGGGAGGACTGAAGCTTTCTTT. This chain connects TRBV7-9 to TRBJ1-1; D is perhaps TRBD1 (5 bases). V was trimmed by 5 bases and J by 5 bases, leaving 9 bases between them. Germline CDR1 and CDR2: SEHNR and FQNEAQ (reference sequence). CDR3 length equals 12 residues.

V and J are TRBV7-9 and TRBJ2-5; D gene ambiguous. This CDR3 is built from 13 residues. From germline, CDR1 is SEHNR and CDR2 FQNEAQ (reference sequence). Trimming pared 6 bases from V and 2 bases from J, leaving 10 bases between. CDR3 nucleotides: TGTGCCAGCAGTACCGGACGGCAAGAGACCCAGTACTTC. Its protein product is CASSTGRQETQYF.

The chain recombines TRBV9 with TRBJ2-1; 7 nucleotides agree with TRBD2. The CDR3 is made up of 18 amino acids. Germline CDR1 reads SGDLS; CDR2 reads YYNGEE. Trimming removed 0 bases from V and 2 bases from J; junction bases left unmatched: 11. CDR3 sequence: CASSVAKTSPSPYNEQFF. CDR3 DNA: TGTGCCAGCAGCGTAGCTAAGACTAGCCCTTCTCCCTACAATGAGCAGTTCTTC.

This clone came up a few times. The chain carries TRBV7-3 and TRBJ2-7; weak D call: TRBD2 (6 bases). Germline V CDR1 and CDR2: SGHTA, FQGTGA. CDR3 length: 15 residues. V was clipped by 3 bases and J by 0 bases, with 12 bases between them. CDR3 sequence: CASSFQRVSSYEQYF. CDR3 sequence (DNA): TGTGCCAGCAGCTTTCAGCGGGTAAGCTCCTACGAGCAGTACTTC. Drawing the rest from reference TRBV7-3 and TRBJ2-7, the complete variable domain is GAGVSQTPSNKVTEKGKYVELRCDPISGHTALYWYRQSLGQGPEFLIYFQGTGAADDSGLPNDRFFAVRPEGSVSTLKIQRTERGDSAVYLCASSFQRVSSYEQYFGPGTRLTVT.

The CDR3 here is CASTKEGAQSYGYTF. The CDR3 region has the DNA TGTGCCAGCACCAAGGAGGGGGCGCAAAGTTATGGCTACACCTTC. The rearrangement joins TRBV2 to TRBJ1-2; 7 nucleotides align to TRBD1. The V and J ends lost 7 bases and 5 bases, in that order; junction bases with no gene match: 13. Germline CDR1 and CDR2: SNHLY and FYNNEI. CDR3 size: 15 residues. Combining the CDR3 with reference TRBV2 and TRBJ1-2 gives the whole variable domain EPEVTQTPSHQVTQMGQEVILRCVPISNHLYFYWYRQILGQKVEFLVSFYNNEISEKSEIFDDQFSVERPDGSNFTLKIRSTKLEDSAMYFCASTKEGAQSYGYTFGSGTRLTVV.

The chain carries TRBV6-5 and TRBJ1-2; 8 bases are shared with TRBD1. The CDR3 sequence is 13 residues long. Germline CDR1 MNHEY, CDR2 SVGAGI. The V segment lost 4 bases and the J segment 8 bases; nucleotides outside the gene matches: 6. The CDR3 protein is CASSFPGGRGYTF. The CDR3 DNA reads TGTGCCAGCAGTTTCCCAGGGGGCCGAGGCTACACCTTC.

The sample holds a few counts of this clone. This chain links TRBV4-2 with TRBJ1-1, with TRBD1 identical over 7 bases. Germline CDR1 reads LGHNA; CDR2 reads YNFKEQ. V lost 0 bases and J lost 1; bases outside the gene matches: 8. This CDR3 has 17 residues. The CDR3 loop reads CASSQDGGGGANTEAFF. In nucleotides, the CDR3 is TGTGCCAGCAGCCAAGATGGAGGAGGGGGCGCGAACACTGAAGCTTTCTTT.

The genes are TRBV10-2 and TRBJ2-2; 7 nucleotides match TRBD1. Germline trimming cut 6 bases from V and 6 bases from J; bases unmatched to any gene: 4. CDR1 is WSHSY, CDR2 SAAADI, per germline. CDR3 length equals 13 residues. CDR3 DNA: TGCGCCAGCAGCGAAACAGGGGCCGGGGAGCTGTTTTTT. As protein: CASSETGAGELFF.

V usage is TRBV5-1 and J usage is TRBJ1-3, with D unresolved. Germline V CDR1 and CDR2: SGHRS, YFSETQ. With 3 bases removed from V and 0 bases from J, the gap between germline ends came to 13 bases. The length of the CDR3 is 16 residues. The CDR3: CASSSSKSDSGNTIYF. The CDR3 coding sequence is TGCGCCAGCAGCTCGAGCAAGTCAGACTCTGGAAACACCATATATTTT.

This sequence joins TRBV9 and TRBJ2-2, with 11 bases that match TRBD2. There are 17 residues in the CDR3. Unmatched junction bases numbered 11, after V lost 3 bases and J lost 7 bases. The germline V gene has CDR1 SGDLS and CDR2 YYNGEE. CDR3 bases: TGTGCCAGCAGCGCTAGCGGGAGGATCAAAGTTTACGGGGAGCTGTTTTTT. Translation: CASSASGRIKVYGELFF.

The rearrangement joins TRBV5-1 to TRBJ1-6; D is perhaps TRBD1 (5 bases). Looked up from germline, CDR1 is SGHRS and CDR2 is YFSETQ. The CDR3 extends over 13 amino acids. V lost 0 bases and J 10 bases, leaving 8 bases between the germline ends. CDR3 region: CASSLGGDSPLHF. In DNA, the CDR3 is TGCGCCAGCAGCTTGGGGGGGGACTCACCCCTCCACTTT.

CDR3 protein: CASSTGTLTYEQYF. The CDR3 nucleotides are TGTGCCAGCAGTACCGGGACCCTAACCTACGAGCAGTACTTC. J is TRBJ2-7 and V is TRBV2, with D perhaps TRBD1 or TRBD2 (5 bases each). Between the trimmed V and J ends, which lost 5 bases and 2 bases, there was a span of 13 bases. CDR3 length equals 14 residues. Germline V gene lookup returns CDR1 SNHLY and CDR2 FYNNEI. The whole variable domain, filled in from reference TRBV2 and TRBJ2-7, reads EPEVTQTPSHQVTQMGQEVILRCVPISNHLYFYWYRQILGQKVEFLVSFYNNEISEKSEIFDDQFSVERPDGSNFTLKIRSTKLEDSAMYFCASSTGTLTYEQYFGPGTRLTVT.

By share, this clone ranks as large. The CDR3 reads CASSISGLASDTQYF. DNA for the CDR3: TGTGCCAGTAGTATTAGCGGACTAGCGTCAGATACGCAGTATTTT. This chain connects TRBV19 to TRBJ2-3; 9 bases match TRBD2. This CDR3 region has 15 residues. The germline gives CDR1 LNHDA, CDR2 SQIVND (reference sequence). Trimming removed 3 bases from V and 4 bases from J; junction bases left unmatched: 5.

V usage is TRBV7-2 and J usage is TRBJ2-2; D unresolved. V lost 5 bases and J lost 5, with 9 bases in between. CDR1 is SGHTA, CDR2 FQGNSA, per germline. This CDR3 has 13 residues. The DNA of the CDR3 is TGTGCCAGCAGCACCTACTTGACCGGGGAGCTGTTTTTT. Its protein is CASSTYLTGELFF. Filled out from reference TRBV7-2 and TRBJ2-2, the complete variable domain reads GAGVSQSPSNKVTEKGKDVELRCDPISGHTALYWYRQSLGQGLEFLIYFQGNSAPDKSGLPSDRFSAERTGGSVSTLTIQRTQQEDSAVYLCASSTYLTGELFFGEGSRLTVL.

The chain employs TRBV27 and TRBJ2-5; D remains unclear. The CDR3 has 13 residues. Trimming took 0 bases from V and 6 from J, leaving 8 bases between them. CDR1 is MNHEY, CDR2 SMNVEV, per germline (reference sequence). The CDR3 nucleotides are TGTGCCAGCAGTTTATCTAGTATCCAGACCCAGTACTTC. Translating it yields CASSLSSIQTQYF.

The CDR3 sequence is CASSGITTGNTEAFF. CDR3 DNA: TGTGCCAGCAGTGGTATAACAACAGGGAACACTGAAGCTTTCTTT. The chain has TRBV25-1 and TRBJ1-1; tentatively, D is TRBD1 (5 bases). Per germline, CDR1 MGHDK and CDR2 SYGVNS. The CDR3 totals 15 residues. Trimming removed 4 bases from V and 1 base from J, with 13 bases in between.

This clone has just a few counts. The chain combines TRBV27 with TRBJ1-6, with a possible D match to TRBD1 (6 bases). The germline V and J ends were trimmed by 8 bases and 7 bases, with 12 bases remaining between them. The CDR3 covers 13 residues. Germline V gene data show CDR1 as MNHEY and CDR2 as SMNVEV (reference sequence). In DNA form, the CDR3 reads TGTGCCAGCTCTCGTACAGGGAATTCACCCCTCCACTTT. This encodes CASSRTGNSPLHF.

The chain employs TRBV5-5 and TRBJ2-7; no reliable D call. V gave up 0 bases and J gave up 1 base, with 5 bases separating them. CDR3 length equals 13 residues. The germline CDR1 and CDR2 sequences are SGHKS and YYEKEE (reference sequence). CDR3 in DNA: TGTGCCAGCAGCTTGGTGGGATCCTACGAGCAGTACTTC. Translated, it gives CASSLVGSYEQYF.

J is TRBJ2-1 and V is TRBV19, with D maybe TRBD2 (5 bases). CDR1 is LNHDA and CDR2 is SQIVND in the germline V gene (reference sequence). The CDR3 length is 10 residues. CDR3 in amino acids: CGAGHNEQFF. CDR3 in DNA: TGTGGTGCGGGCCACAATGAGCAGTTCTTC.

The chain combines TRBV21-1 with TRBJ1-5. TRBV21-1 corresponds to a pseudogene. The CDR3 is made up of 14 amino acids. As DNA, the CDR3 is TGTGCCAGCAGCAAAGCCTCGAAATATCAGCCCCAGCATTTT. Translated: CASSKASKYQPQHF.

The genes are TRBV20-1 and TRBJ1-4, with a possible D match to TRBD1 (5 bases). V dropped 6 bases and J dropped 11 bases, with 13 bases sitting between them. The CDR3 consists of 11 residues. Germline lookup yields CDR1 DFQATT and CDR2 SNEGSKA (reference sequence). The DNA for the CDR3 is TGCAGTGCGAGATTGGGGACTAAACTGTTTTTT. Its translation is CSARLGTKLFF.

This chain connects TRBV15 to TRBJ1-5; D call uncertain. The V gene's germline CDR1 is LNHNV and CDR2 YYDKDF (reference sequence). The CDR3 loop spans 12 amino acids. V lost 3 bases and J lost 4, with 4 bases in between. The CDR3 sequence: CATSSYNQPQHF. The CDR3 DNA follows: TGTGCCACCAGCAGCTATAATCAGCCCCAGCATTTT.

The chain carries TRBV3-1 (or the pseudogene TRBV3-2) and TRBJ1-4; D gene ambiguous. The V end lost 0 bases, the J end lost 11 bases, and 13 bases lay between the germline ends. Germline CDR1 LGHDT, CDR2 YNNKEL (reference sequence). The CDR3 runs 14 residues. The CDR3 loop reads CASSQEGTARKLFF. The CDR3 DNA reads as TGTGCCAGCAGCCAAGAAGGAACAGCAAGGAAACTGTTTTTT.

The chain uses TRBV7-3 and TRBJ2-2, with 9 bases that match TRBD1. The V gene end was trimmed by 5 bases and the J gene end by 5 bases; junction bases not matched to a gene: 6. Germline CDR1 SGHTA, CDR2 FQGTGA. CDR3 length: 15 residues. CDR3 in amino acids: CASSEGQGKTGELFF. The CDR3 coding sequence is TGTGCCAGCAGCGAGGGACAGGGAAAGACCGGGGAGCTGTTTTTT.